The 23 T cell receptor beta chains below were found in one sample sequenced in a study of T-cell reconstitution after alpha-beta-depleted transplantation in children. Unique molecular identifiers were incorporated during preparation of the TCRbeta library. TCRdb ran MiXCR on the PCR reads and lists one entry per CDR3 protein. Of hundreds of thousands of distinct CDR3 sequences in the sample, about 10% were seen once. Sample: PBMCs, taken before TCRalphabeta/CD19-depleted stem cell transplant. These receptors were collected from a child under 10 years old with inherited bone marrow failure, due to receive a stem cell transplant.

This clonotype was counted at least ten times. CDR3 residues: CSVVGAGGELFF. The CDR3 bases are TGCAGCGTTGTGGGGGCAGGCGGGGAGCTGTTTTTT. J is TRBJ2-2 and V is TRBV29-1, with a possible D match to TRBD1 (6 bases). V was cut by 4 bases and J by 7 bases, with 10 bases left in between. Looked up from germline, CDR1 is SQVTM and CDR2 is ANQGSEA. This CDR3 is built from 12 residues.

This clonotype was seen many times. The chain links TRBV6-2 or TRBV6-3 to TRBJ2-7; D gene uncertain. V lost 0 bases, J lost 0 bases, and 6 bases lay in between. The CDR3 has 14 amino acids. CDR1 is MNHEY and CDR2 is SVGEGT in the germline V gene. CDR3 amino acids: CASSYSWSSYEQYF. The CDR3 nucleotides are TGTGCCAGCAGTTACTCCTGGAGCTCCTACGAGCAGTACTTC.

This clonotype was detected a few times. The chain combines TRBV20-1 with TRBJ2-1; TRBD1 is a possible D gene (5 bases). The CDR3 length is 15 residues. The ends were cut back, 0 bases at V and 6 bases at J, with 15 bases in the middle. Germline CDR1 and CDR2: DFQATT and SNEGSKA (reference sequence). The CDR3 DNA sequence: TGCAGTGCTAGAGACGTAGGGGCGCGAGTCAATGAGCAGTTCTTC. Its translation: CSARDVGARVNEQFF.

This clonotype was recorded a few times. This sequence joins TRBV27 and TRBJ2-7; D is perhaps TRBD1 or TRBD2 (6 bases each). V was shortened by 4 bases and J by 3 bases, with 16 bases between the two germline ends. Germline assignment: CDR1 MNHEY and CDR2 SMNVEV (reference sequence). The CDR3 sequence is 15 residues long. This CDR3 reads CASSYRAGSGYEQYF. CDR3 DNA sequence: TGTGCCAGCAGTTACAGGGCGGGATCGGGCTACGAGCAGTACTTC.

Ten or more counts support this clonotype. The junction departs from germline at one end; a sequencing error may be responsible. The chain joins TRBV3-1 to TRBJ1-4, with no clear D. CDR1 is LGHDT and CDR2 is YNNKEL in the germline V gene (reference sequence). The CDR3 loop spans 14 amino acids. The CDR3 region is CASSQTAGGGKLFF. The CDR3 nucleotides are TGTGCCAGCAGCCAAACCGCCGGTGGCGGAAAACTTTTTTTT.

The sample holds a few counts of this clonotype. The rearrangement uses TRBV20-1 and TRBJ2-1; 13 nucleotides align to TRBD2. In germline, CDR1 is DFQATT, CDR2 SNEGSKA (reference sequence). This CDR3 has 16 amino acids. J gave up 1 base and V 5 bases, and 5 bases lay outside the gene matches. The CDR3: CSAPGTSGASYNEQFF. The CDR3 DNA is TGCAGTGCTCCAGGGACTAGCGGGGCTTCCTACAATGAGCAGTTCTTC.

About this clonotype itself: A read error may explain this, as a much larger clone is one base away. The rearrangement joins TRBV27 to TRBJ2-7; possibly TRBD1 or TRBD2 for D (5 bases each). Germline CDR1 and CDR2: MNHEY and SMNVEV (reference sequence). V was clipped by 0 bases and J by 5 bases, with 17 bases between them. This CDR3 comprises 16 residues. The CDR3 DNA reads as TGTGCCAGCAGTTTATCGTTGGGGGTGGAGTTGGACGAGCAGTACTTC. Translating it yields CASSLSLGVELDEQYF.

The V call is TRBV23-1, the J call TRBJ1-2; 7 bases agree with TRBD1. TRBV23-1 is annotated as an ORF whose role is uncertain. The CDR3 consists of 13 residues. Germline trimming cut 8 bases from V and 2 bases from J; bases unmatched to any gene: 5. The CDR3 coding sequence is TGCGCCAGCCGCCAGGGGGAGAACTATGGCTACACCTTC. This encodes CASRQGENYGYTF.

This clonotype was recorded at least ten times. CDR3: CSAKRARGTQYF. The DNA for the CDR3 is TGCAGTGCAAAAAGGGCTAGGGGTACGCAGTATTTT. The chain couples TRBV20-1 to TRBJ2-3, with D maybe TRBD1 (5 bases). Germline CDR1 reads DFQATT; CDR2 reads SNEGSKA (reference sequence). The CDR3 consists of 12 residues. Deletions cut 6 bases from V and 8 bases from J, with 15 bases between.

Ten or more counts support this clonotype. The chain employs TRBV7-2 and TRBJ2-6; TRBD1 is a possible D gene (6 bases). This CDR3 has 16 residues. Per the germline V gene, CDR1 is SGHTA and CDR2 is FQGNSA. The V and J ends lost 8 bases and 0 bases respectively, with 14 bases between them. The CDR3 region is CASDRTVDSGANVLTF. The DNA of the CDR3 is TGTGCCAGCGACAGGACGGTGGACTCTGGGGCCAACGTCCTGACTTTC.

This clonotype was counted ten times or more. The CDR3 DNA reads TGTGCCAGCTCACCTCAGGGCACGCTTGGGACCGGGGAGCTGTTTTTT. This translates into CASSPQGTLGTGELFF. J is TRBJ2-2 and V is TRBV18, with D perhaps TRBD1 (5 bases). V lost 3 bases and J lost 5, with 16 bases in between. Per the germline V gene, CDR1 is KGHSH and CDR2 is LQKENI. The CDR3 sequence is 16 residues long. The whole variable domain, remainder taken from reference TRBV18 and TRBJ2-2, is NAGVMQNPRHLVRRRGQEARLRCSPMKGHSHVYWYRQLPEEGLKFMVYLQKENIIDESGMPKERFSAEFPKEGPSILRIQQVVRGDSAAYFCASSPQGTLGTGELFFGEGSRLTVL.

This clonotype was seen ten or more times. The V call is TRBV12-3 or TRBV12-4, the J call TRBJ2-5; 8 bases fit TRBD2. Trimming cost V 6 bases and J 7 bases; bases outside gene matches: 10. This CDR3 is 14 amino acids long. The CDR3 DNA is TGTGCCAGCAGCCCACATGGACTAGCAGGGACCCAGTACTTC. The encoded protein is CASSPHGLAGTQYF.

This clonotype was counted between two and nine times. DNA for the CDR3: TGTGCCAGCAGCCCAGGGTGGCGGACAGGGGATTCGGACGAGCAGTACTTC. This sequence encodes CASSPGWRTGDSDEQYF. V usage is TRBV7-9 and J usage is TRBJ2-7, with 9 bases identical to TRBD1. Per the germline V gene, CDR1 is SEHNR and CDR2 is FQNEAQ (reference sequence). CDR3 length equals 17 residues. The V and J ends lost 5 bases and 5 bases, in that order; junction bases with no gene match: 16.

This clonotype appeared many times. The J gene is TRBJ2-5, the V gene TRBV7-2; tentatively, D is TRBD2 (6 bases). The CDR3 runs to 14 residues. Germline assignment: CDR1 SGHTA and CDR2 FQGNSA. The V gene lost 5 bases and the J gene lost 5 bases, with 15 bases spanning the gap. The CDR3 reads CASSPQKGRETQYF. Here the CDR3 DNA reads TGTGCCAGCAGCCCGCAGAAAGGGAGGGAGACCCAGTACTTC.

In this sample, this clonotype turned up many times. The rearrangement uses TRBV20-1 and TRBJ2-1, with 10 bases aligning to TRBD2. Germline-derived CDR1 and CDR2 are DFQATT and SNEGSKA (reference sequence). J was trimmed by 4 bases and V by 8 bases; bases with no gene match: 5. This CDR3 is 13 amino acids long. The CDR3: CSPLAGEYNEQFF. CDR3 sequence (DNA): TGCAGTCCGCTAGCGGGAGAGTACAATGAGCAGTTCTTC.

The V and J genes are TRBV19 and TRBJ2-6, with TRBD2 as a possible D gene (6 bases). CDR1 and CDR2 (germline): LNHDA, SQIVND (reference sequence). The CDR3 spans 16 residues. V shed 5 bases and J shed 0 bases, with 11 bases lying between them. In DNA form, the CDR3 reads TGTGCCAGTAGTGCGCGGAGGGGCTCTGGGGCCAACGTCCTGACTTTC. It translates to CASSARRGSGANVLTF.

This clonotype was detected many times. The gene calls are TRBV9 and TRBJ1-1, with 7 bases matching TRBD1. This CDR3 contains 13 residues. Per the germline V gene, CDR1 is SGDLS and CDR2 is YYNGEE. V lost 3 bases, J lost 4 bases, and 3 bases stayed unmatched. For the CDR3, the DNA is TGTGCCAGCAGCGGGAGACAGGGCACTGAAGCTTTCTTT. Translated, it gives CASSGRQGTEAFF. Full variable domain (remainder filled in from reference TRBV9 and TRBJ1-1): DSGVTQTPKHLITATGQRVTLRCSPRSGDLSVYWYQQSLDQGLQFLIQYYNGEERAKGNILERFSAQQFPDLHSELNLSSLELGDSALYFCASSGRQGTEAFFGQGTRLTVV.

In this sample, this clonotype turned up many times. V is TRBV7-9 and J is TRBJ2-7, with 7 positions matching TRBD2. The germline gives CDR1 SEHNR, CDR2 FQNEAQ (reference sequence). This CDR3 contains 13 residues. CDR3: CSAGRDYSHEQYF. DNA for the CDR3: TGTTCCGCAGGAAGGGACTATTCCCACGAGCAGTACTTC.

This clonotype showed up many times. The genes are TRBV12-3 or TRBV12-4 and TRBJ2-7, with D perhaps matching TRBD2 (6 bases). Trimming removed 3 bases at V and 3 bases at J, with 12 bases between. CDR3 length: 14 amino acids. The CDR3 DNA reads TGTGCCAGCAGTTTCCAGCGGGCGAACTACGAGCAGTACTTC. The encoded protein is CASSFQRANYEQYF.

Points on this clonotype: This may be a read error: a much more frequent sequence differs by one nucleotide. The chain couples TRBV27 to TRBJ2-7; 8 bases fit TRBD2. Germline V gene lookup returns CDR1 MNHEY and CDR2 SMNVEV (reference sequence). The CDR3 runs 16 residues. With 5 bases clipped from V and 3 bases from J, the junction kept 12 bases outside the gene matches. The CDR3 DNA sequence: TGTGCCAGCAGTACGGCTCCGGGACTAGGCAACTACGAGCAGTACTTC. It yields the protein CASSTAPGLGNYEQYF.

This clonotype was recorded many times. The V and J genes are TRBV6-1 and TRBJ1-6; D is ambiguous. The CDR3 loop spans 13 amino acids. CDR1 is MNHNS, CDR2 SASEGT, per germline. V shed 6 bases and J shed 7 bases, with 10 bases lying between them. CDR3 in amino acids: CASSNSLNSPLHF. CDR3 bases: TGTGCCAGCAGCAACAGTTTAAATTCACCCCTCCACTTT.

Ten or more counts support this clonotype. The chain links TRBV9 to TRBJ2-3; the D is unclear. In germline, CDR1 is SGDLS, CDR2 YYNGEE. The CDR3 consists of 16 residues. Trimming cost V 0 bases and J 2 bases, with 13 bases left between them. DNA for the CDR3: TGTGCCAGCAGCGTAGGGTTCTCCCTCCACACAGATACGCAGTATTTT. Encoded protein: CASSVGFSLHTDTQYF.

In its sample, this clonotype was seen many times. CDR3 nucleotide sequence: TGTGCCAGCAGTTACTCGAGTATCCTAGGGTCGTCAGAGACCCAGTACTTC. It specifies CASSYSSILGSSETQYF. The chain recombines TRBV6-5 with TRBJ2-5; D gene unclear. Germline V gives CDR1 MNHEY, CDR2 SVGAGI. The CDR3 has 17 residues. Trimming stripped 0 bases from V and 4 bases from J, with 18 bases between.